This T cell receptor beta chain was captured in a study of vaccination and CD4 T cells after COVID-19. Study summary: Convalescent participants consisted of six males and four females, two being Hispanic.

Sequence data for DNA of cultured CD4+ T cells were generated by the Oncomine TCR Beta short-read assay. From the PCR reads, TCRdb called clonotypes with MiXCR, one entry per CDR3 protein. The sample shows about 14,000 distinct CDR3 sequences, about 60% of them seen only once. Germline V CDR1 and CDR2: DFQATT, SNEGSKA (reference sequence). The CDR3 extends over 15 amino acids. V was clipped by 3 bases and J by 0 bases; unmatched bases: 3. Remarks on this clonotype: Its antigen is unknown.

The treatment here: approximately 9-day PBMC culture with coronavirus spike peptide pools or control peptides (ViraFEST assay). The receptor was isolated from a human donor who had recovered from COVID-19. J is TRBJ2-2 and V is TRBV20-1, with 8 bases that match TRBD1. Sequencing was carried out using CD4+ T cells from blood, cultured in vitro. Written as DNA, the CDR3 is TGCAGTGCTAGTGACAGGGGCGCGAACACCGGGGAGCTGTTTTTT. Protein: CSASDRGANTGELFF.